The rows below give T cell receptor beta chains drawn from one sample of a study of T cell responses to AZD1222 COVID-19 vaccine. Only in-frame clones appear in the TCRdb table, and some are missing; sequencing was by immunoSEQ multiplex PCR. The sample contains fewer than 80,000 clones, approximately 79% of which appear only once. This sample comprised peripheral blood, obtained on day 0 of MenACWY control vaccination. These receptors came from an adult in good health. Both conserved end residues are part of each CDR3. Each record gives: J gene, V gene, D gene, CDR3 length, clone size, CDR3 DNA, CDR3 protein. D genes are given only for firm matches. Size values are once, few and many counts, or a class for expanded clones, and some rows have none.

>TRBJ1-1|TRBV2|.|13|.
TGTGCCAGCAGTGCTACAGGGTCCGGGGGAGCTTTCTTT
CASSATGSGGAFF
>TRBJ1-1|TRBV6-6|.|12|.
TGTGCCAGCGCGGCGGGGCGGTTTGAAGCTTTCTTT
CASAAGRFEAFF
>TRBJ1-2|TRBV11-3|TRBD1|16|.
TGTGCCAGCAGCTTGCACCGGGACAGGAAAGACTATGGCTACACCTTC
CASSLHRDRKDYGYTF
>TRBJ1-1|TRBV5-1|TRBD1|15|.
TGCGCCAGCAGCAAAGAGACAGGGGTCGAAACTGAAGCTTTCTTT
CASSKETGVETEAFF
>TRBJ2-5|TRBV5-1|TRBD2|16|.
TGCGCCAGCAGGCCCCCGGGACTAGACTTGCAAGAGACCCAGTACTTC
CASRPPGLDLQETQYF
>TRBJ2-7|TRBV6-5|TRBD2|16|once
TGTGCCAGCAGTTACGGGGAGCGGGAGGGCTCCTACGAGCAGTACTTC
CASSYGEREGSYEQYF
>TRBJ1-2|TRBV19|.|14|.
TGTGCCAGTAGCACCCGGGACGGTCTTTATGGCTACACCTTC
CASSTRDGLYGYTF
>TRBJ1-1|TRBV7-9|.|14|.
TGTGCCAGCAGCTTCAACAGGATGAACACTGAAGCTTTCTTT
CASSFNRMNTEAFF
>TRBJ2-5|TRBV6-5|TRBD2|14|.
TGTGCCAGCAGTTACTCTGGGGGGGAAGAGACCCAGTACTTC
CASSYSGGEETQYF
>TRBJ2-1|TRBV19|.|15|.
TGTGCCAGTAGTATAGATGGTCAGCTTTACAATGAGCAGTTCTTC
CASSIDGQLYNEQFF
>TRBJ1-4|TRBV29-1|.|13|.
TGCAGCGTTGTTGACAGCCAAGGGGAAAAACTGTTTTTT
CSVVDSQGEKLFF
>TRBJ2-1|TRBV7-3|.|13|.
TGTGCCAGCAGCTTAACGCCAGCCAATGAGCAGTTCTTC
CASSLTPANEQFF
>TRBJ1-3|TRBV4-3|TRBD1|19|.
TGCGCCAGCAGCCAGGGGCGGGACAGGGATGTTATCGTTATGTTTACCATATATTTT
CASSQGRDRDVIVMFTIYF
>TRBJ1-2|TRBV28|.|12|once
TGTGCCAGCAGTTCCTTATTGGGGGGCTACACCTTC
CASSSLLGGYTF
>TRBJ1-1|TRBV5-6|.|13|.
TGTGCCAGCAGCTTACGGGCTCTCACTGAAGCTTTCTTT
CASSLRALTEAFF
>TRBJ2-3|TRBV11-1|.|14|.
TGTGCCAGCAGCACGGGACTTTCCACAGATACGCAGTATTTT
CASSTGLSTDTQYF
>TRBJ1-6|TRBV9|TRBD1|15|few
TGTGCCAGCAGCCCGGGGGGACAGGGGCGGTCACCCCTCCACTTT
CASSPGGQGRSPLHF
>TRBJ2-7|TRBV29-1|.|11|few
TGCAGCGTTCGGACGGCCTACGAGCAGTACTTC
CSVRTAYEQYF
>TRBJ2-7|TRBV6-2/TRBV6-3|.|16|.
TGTGCCAGCAGTTACTCACAGGGAGGAGGGACCTACGAGCAGTACTTC
CASSYSQGGGTYEQYF
>TRBJ1-1|TRBV5-1|.|17|.
TGCGCCAGCAGCTTGACACAGGGCTCTGCAGCGAGAACTGAAGCTTTCTTT
CASSLTQGSAARTEAFF
>TRBJ2-5|TRBV18|TRBD1|13|.
TGTGCCAGCTCATCCGGGACAGAGGAGACCCAGTACTTC
CASSSGTEETQYF
>TRBJ1-5|TRBV2|.|14|.
TGTGCCAGCAGTGAATTTCAGGGATATCAGCCCCAGCATTTT
CASSEFQGYQPQHF
>TRBJ2-3|TRBV7-2|TRBD1|15|.
TGTGCCAGCAGCTCAGGGGGCGTTCATACAGATACGCAGTATTTT
CASSSGGVHTDTQYF
>TRBJ1-1|TRBV4-1|TRBD1|16|.
TGCGCCAGCAGCCCAATGATTGGGACAGGGGACACTGAAGCTTTCTTT
CASSPMIGTGDTEAFF
>TRBJ1-2|TRBV28|.|17|.
TGTGCCAGCAGTTCTGGAATGAGGTCACAGGGAGCCTATGGCTACACCTTC
CASSSGMRSQGAYGYTF
>TRBJ2-2|TRBV19|.|16|.
TGTGCCAGTAGTGGTCACGGGACAACCTACACCGGGGAGCTGTTTTTT
CASSGHGTTYTGELFF
>TRBJ2-3|TRBV3-1/TRBV3-2|.|11|once
TGTGCCAGCAGCCAAGAGGGGACGCAGTATTTT
CASSQEGTQYF
>TRBJ2-2|TRBV19|TRBD1|15|.
TGTGCCAGTAGACGCCGGGACAGCAACACCGGGGAGCTGTTTTTT
CASRRRDSNTGELFF
>TRBJ1-1|TRBV6-4|.|14|.
TGTGCCAGCAGGCAGGGACCGCAGAACACTGAAGCTTTCTTT
CASRQGPQNTEAFF
>TRBJ1-1|TRBV28|TRBD1|14|few
TGTGCCAGCACCCTCCCAGGGGGGGGCACTGAAGCTTTCTTT
CASTLPGGGTEAFF
>TRBJ1-2|TRBV5-6|.|16|.
TGTGCCAGCAGCTTGGAGGGACCAACGTCCCTATATGGCTACACCTTC
CASSLEGPTSLYGYTF
>TRBJ2-3|TRBV5-1|TRBD1|16|.
TGCGCCAGCAGCTTGGATGGGACAGGATTCGCAGATACGCAGTATTTT
CASSLDGTGFADTQYF
>TRBJ2-2|TRBV9|TRBD1|17|.
TGTGCCAGCAGCTTGGAGGGACAGGGGGCGAACACCGGGGAGCTGTTTTTT
CASSLEGQGANTGELFF
>TRBJ2-1|TRBV5-1|TRBD2|14|.
TGCGCCAGCAGCTTGGAGCGGATAGCGGGAGAGCAGTTCTTC
CASSLERIAGEQFF
>TRBJ1-5|TRBV28|.|12|.
TGTGCCAGCACGAGGGATAATCAGCCCCAGCATTTT
CASTRDNQPQHF
>TRBJ2-1|TRBV2|TRBD1|14|.
TGTGCCAGCAGTGCCGGGACAGGGAGGTATGAGCAGTTCTTC
CASSAGTGRYEQFF
>TRBJ2-7|TRBV2|.|14|medium-sized
TGTGCCAGCAGTGAGGGCCAGGATGCGGACGAGCAGTACTTC
CASSEGQDADEQYF
>TRBJ2-2|TRBV12-3/TRBV12-4|.|11|few
TGTGCCAGCAGTTTCGGCGGGGAGCTGTTTTTT
CASSFGGELFF
>TRBJ2-4|TRBV28|.|17|.
TGTGCCAGCAGTTTATGGGGACTTTCCCTAGCCAAAAACATTCAGTACTTC
CASSLWGLSLAKNIQYF
>TRBJ2-1|TRBV6-5|.|15|few
TGTGCCAGCAGTTACCTACAGGGAGTAAACAATGAGCAGTTCTTC
CASSYLQGVNNEQFF
>TRBJ1-5|TRBV6-5|.|14|.
TGTGCCAGCATGGGCGGGTATAGCAATCAGCCCCAGCATTTT
CASMGGYSNQPQHF
>TRBJ1-2|TRBV19|.|12|few
TGTGCCAGTAGTAGAGGGAATAGCATCTTCACCTTC
CASSRGNSIFTF
>TRBJ1-1|TRBV19|TRBD1|13|once
TGTGCCAGTAGGGACAGGGGGCTTACTGAAGCTTTCTTT
CASRDRGLTEAFF
>TRBJ2-2|TRBV2|TRBD2|18|.
TGTGCCAGCAGTGGGGGACTAGCGGGAGGCCAGAACACCGGGGAGCTGTTTTTT
CASSGGLAGGQNTGELFF
>TRBJ2-3|TRBV4-3|TRBD2|16|.
TGCGCCAGCAGCCAGGAAACCCAGCGGGGGAGTCATACGCAGTATTTT
CASSQETQRGSHTQYF
>TRBJ2-7|TRBV4-2|.|15|.
TGTGCCAGCAGCCAAGGGGGGGAGGTGTCCTACGAGCAGTACTTC
CASSQGGEVSYEQYF
>TRBJ1-1|TRBV28|.|14|.
TGTGCCAGCAAACCGGGACATTCGTACACTGAAGCTTTCTTT
CASKPGHSYTEAFF
>TRBJ1-1|TRBV6-5|.|13|.
TGTGCCAGCCGCAGAGGGGTCGGGCCTGAAGCTTTCTTT
CASRRGVGPEAFF
>TRBJ2-5|TRBV20-1|.|11|.
TGCAGTGCTAGAGTGGGAGAGACCCAGTACTTC
CSARVGETQYF